This TCR beta chain emerged from a study of T-cell reconstitution after alpha-beta-depleted transplantation in children. A single count supports this clonotype. Preparation of the TCRbeta library involved a method that used unique molecular identifiers. TCRdb reprocessed the PCR reads with MiXCR, giving one entry per CDR3 protein. The sample contains over 550,000 distinct CDR3 sequences, over 9.5% of which appear only once. This clonotype was sampled from a human donor who donated a stem cell graft to a child with acute myeloid leukemia. This specimen was PBMCs from the stem cell graft donor, taken from the stem cell graft.

Written as DNA, the CDR3 is TGTGCCAGCAGTTACCCTGGACTAGCGGGAGGTAGGCGGGCAGATACGCAGTATTTT. This translates into CASSYPGLAGGRRADTQYF. V usage is TRBV6-2 or TRBV6-3 and J usage is TRBJ2-3, with 14 bases lining up with TRBD2. The CDR3 extends over 19 amino acids. V dropped 2 bases and J dropped 4; count of bases not matched to a gene: 11. Germline V gene lookup returns CDR1 MNHEY and CDR2 SVGEGT.